The rows below give T cell receptor beta chains drawn from one sample of a study of blood T cells in healthy people across ages. In TCRdb, the 5' RACE reads were re-called with MiXCR into one record per CDR3 protein. Of roughly 2 million distinct CDR3 sequences listed, roughly 50% are singletons. The sequenced sample consisted of blood. These receptors came from a woman in her forties in good health. Each CDR3 is given with its conserved first and last residue. Fields, in order: clone size, J gene, V gene, D gene, CDR3 DNA, CDR3 protein. A D gene is named only where the DNA matches it firmly. Clone size is stated in some rows and not others, as once, few, many or a class when expanded.

>once|TRBJ2-3|TRBV5-6|TRBD2
TGTGCCAGCTACCTGGGGGGGACGAGGTCCACAGATACGCAGTATTTT
CASYLGGTRSTDTQYF
>few|TRBJ2-3|TRBV28|TRBD1
TGTGCCAGCAGTTTTAGGGGACAGGGGACAGGTACGCAGTATTTT
CASSFRGQGTGTQYF
>few|TRBJ2-7|TRBV10-3|TRBD1
TGTGCCATCAGTGAGTCGAAGAGACAGGGGGCCGGTGAGCAGTACTTC
CAISESKRQGAGEQYF
>NA|TRBJ1-1|TRBV2|NA
TGTGCCAGCAGTTGCCAGGGGAACACTGAAGCTTTCTTT
CASSCQGNTEAFF
>NA|TRBJ2-3|TRBV27|TRBD2
TGTGCCAGCAGTTTCGGGACTAAGAGGTATTTT
CASSFGTKRYF
>NA|TRBJ2-7|TRBV4-2|NA
TGTGCCAGCAGCCAAGAAGTCCTTGGGGGCTACGAGCAGTACTTC
CASSQEVLGGYEQYF
>NA|TRBJ2-1|TRBV29-1|NA
TGCAGCATGCGGGGCAGGGGTTACAATGAGCAGTTCTTC
CSMRGRGYNEQFF
>few|TRBJ2-6|TRBV4-3|NA
TGCGCCAGCAGCCAAGATGACACTCCCTGGGGGGCCAACGTCCTGACTTTC
CASSQDDTPWGANVLTF
>NA|TRBJ2-1|TRBV7-6|TRBD2
TGTGCCAGCAGCTTAGTAGGCAGCGGGGGGGCTGGTGAGCAGTTCTTC
CASSLVGSGGAGEQFF
>few|TRBJ2-5|TRBV5-1|TRBD1
TGCGCCAGCAGCTTCTCGACAGGGGGTCTGGAGACCCAGTACTTC
CASSFSTGGLETQYF
>NA|TRBJ2-2|TRBV9|NA
TGTGCCAGCAGCGTAGATCCCCAGGGGGGAACCGGGGAGCTGTTTTTT
CASSVDPQGGTGELFF
>few|TRBJ2-5|TRBV7-2|TRBD2
TGTGCCAGCAGCTTAGTGGGGCTAGCGGGGGGGTTGGAGACCCAGTACTTC
CASSLVGLAGGLETQYF
>few|TRBJ2-5|TRBV28|NA
TGTGCCAGCAGTTTACTCCTAGAACAAGAGACCCAGTACTTC
CASSLLLEQETQYF
>NA|TRBJ2-4|TRBV2|NA
TGTGCCAGCGCCAAGGACTACAAAAACATTCAGTACTTC
CASAKDYKNIQYF